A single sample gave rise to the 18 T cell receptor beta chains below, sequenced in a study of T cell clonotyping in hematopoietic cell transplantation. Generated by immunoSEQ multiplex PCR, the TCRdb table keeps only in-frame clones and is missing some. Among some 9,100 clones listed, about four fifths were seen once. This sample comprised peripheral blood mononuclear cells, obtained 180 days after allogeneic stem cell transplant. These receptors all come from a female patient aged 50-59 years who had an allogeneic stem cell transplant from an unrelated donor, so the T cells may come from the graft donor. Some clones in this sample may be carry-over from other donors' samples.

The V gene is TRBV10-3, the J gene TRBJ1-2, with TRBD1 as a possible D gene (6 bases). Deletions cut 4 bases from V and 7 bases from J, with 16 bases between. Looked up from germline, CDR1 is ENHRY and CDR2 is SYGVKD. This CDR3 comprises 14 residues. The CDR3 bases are TGTGCCATCAGTGCGGGGGGCCCGGACTCTGGCTACACCTTC. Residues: CAISAGGPDSGYTF.

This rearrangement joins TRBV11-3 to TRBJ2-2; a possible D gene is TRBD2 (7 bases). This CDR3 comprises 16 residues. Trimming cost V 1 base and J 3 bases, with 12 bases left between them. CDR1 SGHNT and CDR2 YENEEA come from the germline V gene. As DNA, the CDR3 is TGTGCCAGCAGCTTAGGTGGGGGGGCCGACACCGGGGAGCTGTTTTTT. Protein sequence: CASSLGGGADTGELFF. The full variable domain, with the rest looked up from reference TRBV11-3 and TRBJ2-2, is EAGVVQSPRYKIIEKKQPVAFWCNPISGHNTLYWYLQNLGQGPELLIRYENEEAVDDSQLPKDRFSAERLKGVDSTLKIQPAELGDSAVYLCASSLGGGADTGELFFGEGSRLTVL.

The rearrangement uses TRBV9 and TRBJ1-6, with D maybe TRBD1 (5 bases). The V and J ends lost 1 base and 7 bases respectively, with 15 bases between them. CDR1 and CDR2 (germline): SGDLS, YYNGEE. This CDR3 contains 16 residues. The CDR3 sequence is CASSVSGLLLNSPLHF. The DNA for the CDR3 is TGTGCCAGCAGCGTATCAGGGCTCCTTTTGAATTCACCCCTCCACTTT.

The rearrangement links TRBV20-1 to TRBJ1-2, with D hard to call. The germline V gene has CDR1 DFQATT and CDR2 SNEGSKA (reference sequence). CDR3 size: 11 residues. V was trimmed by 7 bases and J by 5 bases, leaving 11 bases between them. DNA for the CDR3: TGCAGTGTATTAGTTCGGTATGGCTACACCTTC. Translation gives CSVLVRYGYTF.

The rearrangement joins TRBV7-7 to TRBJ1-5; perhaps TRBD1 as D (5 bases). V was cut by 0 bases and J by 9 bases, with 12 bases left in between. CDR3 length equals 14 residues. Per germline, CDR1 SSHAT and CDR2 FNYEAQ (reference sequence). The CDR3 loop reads CASSLAPGDGPQHF. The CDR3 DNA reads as TGTGCCAGCAGCTTAGCCCCGGGGGACGGGCCCCAGCATTTT.

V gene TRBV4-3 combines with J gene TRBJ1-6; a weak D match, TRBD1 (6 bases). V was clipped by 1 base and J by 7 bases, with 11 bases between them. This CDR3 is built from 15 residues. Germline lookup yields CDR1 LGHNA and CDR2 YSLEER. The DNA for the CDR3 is TGCGCCAGCAGCCAAGGGGGACAACCAAATTCACCCCTCCACTTT. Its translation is CASSQGGQPNSPLHF.

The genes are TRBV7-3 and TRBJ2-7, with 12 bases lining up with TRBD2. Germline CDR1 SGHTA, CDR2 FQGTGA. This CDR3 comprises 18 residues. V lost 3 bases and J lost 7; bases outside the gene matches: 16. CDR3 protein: CASSLYPSGRAPGAEQYF. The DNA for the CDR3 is TGTGCCAGCAGCTTGTATCCTAGCGGGAGGGCCCCTGGAGCGGAGCAGTACTTC. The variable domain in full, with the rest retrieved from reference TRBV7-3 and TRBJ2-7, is GAGVSQTPSNKVTEKGKYVELRCDPISGHTALYWYRQSLGQGPEFLIYFQGTGAADDSGLPNDRFFAVRPEGSVSTLKIQRTERGDSAVYLCASSLYPSGRAPGAEQYFGPGTRLTVT.

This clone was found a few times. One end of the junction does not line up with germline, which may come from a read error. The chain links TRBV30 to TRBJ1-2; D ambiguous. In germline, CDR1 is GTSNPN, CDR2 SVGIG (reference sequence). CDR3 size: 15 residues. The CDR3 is CARSSGRSLGYGYTF. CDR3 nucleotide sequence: TGTGCCCGGAGTTCCGGACGGAGCTTAGGGTATGGCTACACCTTC.

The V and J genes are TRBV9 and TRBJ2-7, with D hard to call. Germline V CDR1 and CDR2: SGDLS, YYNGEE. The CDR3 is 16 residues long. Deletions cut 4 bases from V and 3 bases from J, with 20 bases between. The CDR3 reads CASSLGPGREGYEQYF. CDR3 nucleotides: TGTGCCAGCAGCCTCGGTCCCGGAAGGGAAGGCTACGAGCAGTACTTC.

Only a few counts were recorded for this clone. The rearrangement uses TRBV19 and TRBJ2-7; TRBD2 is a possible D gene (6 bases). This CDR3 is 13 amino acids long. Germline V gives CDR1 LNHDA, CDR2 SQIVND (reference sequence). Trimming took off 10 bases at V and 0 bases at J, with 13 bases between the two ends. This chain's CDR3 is CATQLGGSYEQYF. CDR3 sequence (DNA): TGTGCCACCCAACTCGGGGGCTCCTACGAGCAGTACTTC.

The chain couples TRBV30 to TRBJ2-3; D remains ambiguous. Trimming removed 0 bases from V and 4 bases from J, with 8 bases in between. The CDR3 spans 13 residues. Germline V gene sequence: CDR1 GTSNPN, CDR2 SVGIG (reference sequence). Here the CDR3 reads CAWSVRSSDTQYF. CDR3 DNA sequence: TGTGCCTGGAGTGTACGTAGCTCAGATACGCAGTATTTT.

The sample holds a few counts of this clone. The CDR3 nucleotides read TGTGCCTGGAGTGTATCTGCGGGACTACCAGGATTAAGGTCGCAGTATTTT. This codes for CAWSVSAGLPGLRSQYF. The rearrangement joins TRBV30 to TRBJ2-3, with 7 bases aligning to TRBD2. The CDR3 is 17 amino acids. CDR1 and CDR2 from the germline V gene are GTSNPN and SVGIG (reference sequence). Germline trimming cut 0 bases from V and 10 bases from J; bases unmatched to any gene: 19.

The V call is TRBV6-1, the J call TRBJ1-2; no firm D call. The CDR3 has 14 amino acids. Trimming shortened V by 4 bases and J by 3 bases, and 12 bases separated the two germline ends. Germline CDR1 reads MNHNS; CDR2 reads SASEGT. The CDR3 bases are TGTGCCAGCAGTGTCCGGGCGGGAGACTATGGCTACACCTTC. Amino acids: CASSVRAGDYGYTF.

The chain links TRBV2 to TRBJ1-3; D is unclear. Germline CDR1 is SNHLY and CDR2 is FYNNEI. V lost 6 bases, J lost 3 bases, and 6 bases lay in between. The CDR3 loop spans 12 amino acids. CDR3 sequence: CASRSDGNTIYF. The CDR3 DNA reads TGTGCCAGCAGGTCAGATGGAAACACCATATATTTT. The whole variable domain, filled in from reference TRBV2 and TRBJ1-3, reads EPEVTQTPSHQVTQMGQEVILRCVPISNHLYFYWYRQILGQKVEFLVSFYNNEISEKSEIFDDQFSVERPDGSNFTLKIRSTKLEDSAMYFCASRSDGNTIYFGEGSWLTVV.

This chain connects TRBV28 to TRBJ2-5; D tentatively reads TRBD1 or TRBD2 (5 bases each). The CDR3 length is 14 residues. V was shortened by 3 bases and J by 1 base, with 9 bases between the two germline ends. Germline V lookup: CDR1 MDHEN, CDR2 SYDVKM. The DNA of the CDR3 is TGTGCCAGCAGTTTTCCCGGGGCCCAAGAGACCCAGTACTTC. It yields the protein CASSFPGAQETQYF.

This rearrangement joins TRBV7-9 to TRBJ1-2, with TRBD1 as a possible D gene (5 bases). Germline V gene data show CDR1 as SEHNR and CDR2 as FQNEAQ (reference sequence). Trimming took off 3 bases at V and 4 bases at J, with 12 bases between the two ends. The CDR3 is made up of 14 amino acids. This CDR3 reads CASSFAGGAYGYTF. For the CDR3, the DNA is TGTGCCAGCAGCTTTGCAGGTGGGGCCTATGGCTACACCTTC.

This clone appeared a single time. The CDR3 DNA reads as TGTGCCAGCAGGGCCGGACAAATTACTGGAAACACCATATATTTT. It encodes CASRAGQITGNTIYF. This chain connects TRBV25-1 to TRBJ1-3; possible D gene TRBD1, 5 bases. The germline V gene has CDR1 MGHDK and CDR2 SYGVNS. The CDR3 length is 15 residues. The V gene lost 6 bases and the J gene lost 2 bases, with 14 bases spanning the gap.

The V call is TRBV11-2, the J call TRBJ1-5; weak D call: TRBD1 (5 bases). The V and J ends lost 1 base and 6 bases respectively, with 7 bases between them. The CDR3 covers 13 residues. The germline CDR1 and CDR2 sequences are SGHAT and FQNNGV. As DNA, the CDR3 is TGTGCCAGCAGCTTAGGGGGGATTCAGCCCCAGCATTTT. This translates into CASSLGGIQPQHF.